The source of this T cell receptor (beta chain) is a study of cytomegalovirus exposure and HLA in healthy donors. Study-wide results and limits: It was found in a later analysis that first-cohort TCR clusters tended to co-occur in the 100 to 150 validation repertoires. The majority of TCR sequences were rare, yet some public TCRs appeared in many donors.

Note on this clone: Its antigen is unidentified.

This CDR3 is built from 15 residues. Germline loops: CDR1 SGHAT, CDR2 FQDESV (reference sequence). V lost 8 bases and J lost 5, with 21 bases in between. TCRdb's copy holds only in-frame clones and misses some; the assay was immunoSEQ multiplex PCR. The sample carries 200,000 to 250,000 clones, approximately 86% recorded once. Source material: PBMCs. This rearrangement joins TRBV11-1 to TRBJ2-5; D perhaps matches TRBD1 (6 bases). This TCR derives from a woman aged 18-35 years in good health and CMV-seronegative. CDR3 sequence: CASSSDSQGWETQYF. CDR3 coding DNA: TGTGCCAGCTCCTCTGATAGCCAGGGGTGGGAGACCCAGTACTTC.